This is a list of T cell receptor beta chains from one sample in a study of blood T cell repertoires in COVID-19. Libraries were prepared by immunoSEQ multiplex PCR; TCRdb keeps only in-frame clonotypes and omits some of them. The sample includes about 160,000 clones, roughly 84% seen only once; the top ten take under 6%. Source material: peripheral blood. The receptor source for this set is a woman aged 45 to 65 with COVID-19, enrolled during active disease. Both conserved end residues are part of each CDR3. Fields, in order: clone size, J gene, D gene, V gene, CDR3 DNA, CDR3 protein. D genes are given only for firm matches. Where a row states a size, it is once, few, many or the class of an expanded clone; other rows omit it.

.	TRBJ2-7	.	TRBV9	TGTGCCAGCAGCGTAACAGGTTCCTACGAGCAGTACTTC	CASSVTGSYEQYF
.	TRBJ2-2	TRBD1	TRBV7-2	TGTGCCAGCAGCTCCCGGACAGGGGGTTACACCGGGGAGCTGTTTTTT	CASSSRTGGYTGELFF
.	TRBJ2-7	.	TRBV15	TGTGCCACCAGCAGAGATAAAAGTTGGGACACCCCCAACGAGCAGTACTTC	CATSRDKSWDTPNEQYF
.	TRBJ2-7	.	TRBV12-3/TRBV12-4	TGTGCCAGCAGGGGCGCCGGGATGCGGGAGCAGTACTTC	CASRGAGMREQYF
.	TRBJ2-3	TRBD2	TRBV2	TGTGCCAGCAGTCGGGGGACTAGCGGCACAGATACGCAGTATTTT	CASSRGTSGTDTQYF
.	TRBJ2-3	.	TRBV20-1	TGCAGTGCCAGTAAGGGCGGCGGGCCCCCCGATACGCAGTATTTT	CSASKGGGPPDTQYF
.	TRBJ1-1	.	TRBV3-1/TRBV3-2	TGTGCCAGCAGCCAAGACCAGGGGTTCACTGAAGCTTTCTTT	CASSQDQGFTEAFF
.	TRBJ1-5	.	TRBV19	TGTGCCAGTAGTATAGCAGAAAGCAATCAGCCCCAGCATTTT	CASSIAESNQPQHF
.	TRBJ1-2	.	TRBV19	TGTGCCAGTAGTATCGCAGGGAAGGGCTATGGCTACACCTTC	CASSIAGKGYGYTF
.	TRBJ2-2	TRBD2	TRBV7-2	TGTGCCAGCAGCTTATTGGGGGGGACCGGGGAGCTGTTTTTT	CASSLLGGTGELFF
once	TRBJ2-5	TRBD2	TRBV27	TGTGCCAGCAGTTCTAGCCCCCGGACTAGCGGGGGGGCGGTGCGGGAGACCCAGTACTTC	CASSSSPRTSGGAVRETQYF
once	TRBJ1-5	TRBD1	TRBV19	TGTGCCAGTAGTATTTTGAGGACAGGGGGAGGAAATCAGCCCCAGCATTTT	CASSILRTGGGNQPQHF
.	TRBJ1-1	.	TRBV9	TGTGCCAGCAGCGTAGGTCTCAAGGGGCCGGATACTGAAGCTTTCTTT	CASSVGLKGPDTEAFF
.	TRBJ1-1	.	TRBV6-5	TGTGCCAGCATCCTAGGGGGAGCTTTCTTT	CASILGGAFF
.	TRBJ1-3	TRBD1	TRBV7-9	TGTGCCAGCAGCTTTAGGACAGGGCCAGTGGTTGAAAACACCATATATTTT	CASSFRTGPVVENTIYF
.	TRBJ2-1	TRBD2	TRBV5-5	TGTGCCAGCAGCTTGGGCGGGGGGCCCCCCCCGGAGCAGTTCTTC	CASSLGGGPPPEQFF
once	TRBJ2-3	TRBD2	TRBV9	TGTGCCAGCAGCGTAGTTGGGAGCGGGGGGGGAGATACGCAGTATTTT	CASSVVGSGGGDTQYF
.	TRBJ2-1	TRBD1	TRBV7-6	TGTGCCAGCAGCTTGGGACAGGGCTTCAATGAGCAGTTCTTC	CASSLGQGFNEQFF
.	TRBJ2-1	TRBD1	TRBV19	TGTGCCAGTAGTGGAGACAGGGGAGACGAGCAGTTCTTC	CASSGDRGDEQFF
.	TRBJ1-1	.	TRBV19	TGTGCCAGTACCCTGGGGGTCGGGGGGAACACTGAAGCTTTCTTT	CASTLGVGGNTEAFF
.	TRBJ2-3	.	TRBV11-2	TGTGCCAGCAGCCTAGGTTGGGACTCCTTGGGCACAGATACGCAGTATTTT	CASSLGWDSLGTDTQYF
.	TRBJ1-2	TRBD1	TRBV6-5	TGTGCCAGCAGGAAGACAGGGTCCTATGGCTACACCTTC	CASRKTGSYGYTF
.	TRBJ1-2	.	TRBV7-9	TGTGCCAGCAGCCGGGAAGAACGGGGGTCGGAAGGCTACACCTTC	CASSREERGSEGYTF
few	TRBJ1-2	TRBD1	TRBV7-9	TGTGCCAGCAGCTTAGCAGGACAGGGGATGAGTGGCTACACCTTC	CASSLAGQGMSGYTF
.	TRBJ1-6	TRBD1	TRBV6-6	TGTGCCAGCAGTTACTTGACAGGGATCAATTCACCCCTCCACTTT	CASSYLTGINSPLHF
.	TRBJ2-2	.	TRBV5-4	TGTGCCAGCAGCTTGGGGGGGGAGAGCACCGGGGAGCTGTTTTTT	CASSLGGESTGELFF
few	TRBJ2-5	.	TRBV9	TGTGCCAGCAGCGACGCGAGCCAAGAGACCCAGTACTTC	CASSDASQETQYF
.	TRBJ1-5	.	TRBV7-8	TGTGCCAGCAGCCCCCGGTGGGGAGGCCAGCCCCAGCATTTT	CASSPRWGGQPQHF
once	TRBJ2-1	.	TRBV6-2/TRBV6-3	TGTGCCAGCAGTTACTTTGGCGGGCCTGAGCAGTTCTTC	CASSYFGGPEQFF
.	TRBJ1-6	TRBD1	TRBV5-1	TGCGCCAGCAGCTGGGACAGGGAGAATTCACCCCTCCACTTT	CASSWDRENSPLHF
.	TRBJ2-7	TRBD2	TRBV3-1/TRBV3-2	TGTGCCAGCAGTCCCGGGACTACCTACGAGCAGTACTTC	CASSPGTTYEQYF
many	TRBJ2-6	.	TRBV2	TGTGCCAGCAGTGTCTCCGGGACAGGGCTCGCTAGCGGGACCTCTGGGGCCAACGTCCTGACTTTC	CASSVSGTGLASGTSGANVLTF
.	TRBJ2-7	.	TRBV7-3	TGTGCCAGCAGCTCTGGACAGGCTGGAGGGGAGCAGTACTTC	CASSSGQAGGEQYF
.	TRBJ2-1	TRBD2	TRBV2	TGTGCCAGCAGTGATAAGACTAGCGGGTTTAATGAGCAGTTCTTC	CASSDKTSGFNEQFF
.	TRBJ2-1	.	TRBV18	TGTGCCAGCTCACCACTCGGGACTTCCAATGAGCAGTTCTTC	CASSPLGTSNEQFF
.	TRBJ1-2	TRBD1	TRBV7-9	TGTGCCAGCAGCTCCGGACAGGGAGACTATGGCTACACCTTC	CASSSGQGDYGYTF
.	TRBJ2-6	TRBD2	TRBV3-1/TRBV3-2	TGTGCCAGCAGCTCAATCAGCGGGGGGACATCTGGGGCCAACGTCCTGACTTTC	CASSSISGGTSGANVLTF
.	TRBJ2-7	.	TRBV10-3	TGTGCCATCAGGCCCGGGACAATCTCCTACGAGCAGTACTTC	CAIRPGTISYEQYF
.	TRBJ2-2	.	TRBV11-2	TGTGCCAGCAGCTTAGCCCAGGGGGGAGTCGGGGAGCTGTTTTTT	CASSLAQGGVGELFF
.	TRBJ2-1	.	TRBV19	TGTGCCAGTAGTCCACCCAGGGATCAGTACAATGAGCAGTTCTTC	CASSPPRDQYNEQFF
.	TRBJ1-2	.	TRBV24-1	TGTGCCACCAGTGATTTGGTCCGGCGGACTCTGCTTAGTTATGGCTACACCTTC	CATSDLVRRTLLSYGYTF
few	TRBJ2-3	TRBD2	TRBV30	TGTGCCTGTTCCCAATCAGTGGGGGGGGTCGGGACGCAGTATTTT	CACSQSVGGVGTQYF
.	TRBJ2-1	.	TRBV9	TGTGCCAGCAGCGTAGCCTGGCGCGGGGATGAGCAGTTCTTC	CASSVAWRGDEQFF
.	TRBJ2-3	.	TRBV7-2	TGTGCCAGCAGCACACGGGGGACCACAGATACGCAGTATTTT	CASSTRGTTDTQYF
.	TRBJ2-7	TRBD2	TRBV5-8	TGTGCCAGCAGCCCCGTCCCGGGACTAGCGGGAAGCTCCTACGAGCAGTACTTC	CASSPVPGLAGSSYEQYF
.	TRBJ2-7	TRBD2	TRBV5-6	TGTGCCAGCAGCTTGGTCCGGGGAGGGTACGAGCAGTACTTC	CASSLVRGGYEQYF